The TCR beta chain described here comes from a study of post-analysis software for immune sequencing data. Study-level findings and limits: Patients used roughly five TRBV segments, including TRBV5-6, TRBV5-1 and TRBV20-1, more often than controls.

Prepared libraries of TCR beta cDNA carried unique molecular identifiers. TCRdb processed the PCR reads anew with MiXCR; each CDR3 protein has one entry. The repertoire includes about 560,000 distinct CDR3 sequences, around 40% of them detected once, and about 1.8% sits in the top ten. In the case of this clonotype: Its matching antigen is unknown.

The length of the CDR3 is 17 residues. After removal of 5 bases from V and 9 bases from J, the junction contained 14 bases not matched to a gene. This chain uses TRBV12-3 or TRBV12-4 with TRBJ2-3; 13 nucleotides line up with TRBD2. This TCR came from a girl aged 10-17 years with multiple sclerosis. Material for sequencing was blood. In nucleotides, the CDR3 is TGTGCCAGCAGTCCTCCCCCACTAGCGGGGGGGCCTATAACGCAGTATTTT. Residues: CASSPPPLAGGPITQYF.